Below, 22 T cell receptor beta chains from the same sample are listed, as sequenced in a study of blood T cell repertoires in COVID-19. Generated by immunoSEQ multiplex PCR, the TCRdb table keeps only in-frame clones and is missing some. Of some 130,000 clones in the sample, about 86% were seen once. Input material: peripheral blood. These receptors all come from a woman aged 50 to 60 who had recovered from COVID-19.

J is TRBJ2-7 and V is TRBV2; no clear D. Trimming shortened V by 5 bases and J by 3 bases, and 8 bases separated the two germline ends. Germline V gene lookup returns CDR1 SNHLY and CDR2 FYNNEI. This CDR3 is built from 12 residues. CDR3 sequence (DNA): TGTGCCAGCAGTTACAGTTACTACGAGCAGTACTTC. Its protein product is CASSYSYYEQYF.

In nucleotides, the CDR3 is TGTGCCAGCAGCTTATCGGCGGGAGGGGAGACCCAGTACTTC. Translation: CASSLSAGGETQYF. V and J are TRBV11-2 and TRBJ2-5, with 9 bases matching TRBD2. V was clipped by 2 bases and J by 5 bases; unmatched bases: 3. Germline V lookup: CDR1 SGHAT, CDR2 FQNNGV. The CDR3 sequence is 14 residues long.

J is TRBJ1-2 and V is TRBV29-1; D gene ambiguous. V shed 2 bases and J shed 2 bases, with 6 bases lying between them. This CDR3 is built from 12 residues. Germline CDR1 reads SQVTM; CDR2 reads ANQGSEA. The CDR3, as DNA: TGCAGCGTTGAACTCTTGAACTATGGCTACACCTTC. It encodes CSVELLNYGYTF.

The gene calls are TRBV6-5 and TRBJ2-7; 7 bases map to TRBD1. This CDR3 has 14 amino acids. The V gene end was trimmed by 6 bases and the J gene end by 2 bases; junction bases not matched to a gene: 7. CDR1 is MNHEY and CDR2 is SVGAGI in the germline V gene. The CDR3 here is CASSHPGTAYEQYF. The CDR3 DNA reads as TGTGCCAGCAGCCACCCTGGGACAGCCTACGAGCAGTACTTC.

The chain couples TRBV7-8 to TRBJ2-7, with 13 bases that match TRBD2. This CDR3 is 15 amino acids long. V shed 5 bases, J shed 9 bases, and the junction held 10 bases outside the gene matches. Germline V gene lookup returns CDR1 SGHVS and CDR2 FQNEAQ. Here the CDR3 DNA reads TGTGCCAGCAGCCCGGGGACTAGCGGGGATCTGAGGCAGTACTTC. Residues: CASSPGTSGDLRQYF.

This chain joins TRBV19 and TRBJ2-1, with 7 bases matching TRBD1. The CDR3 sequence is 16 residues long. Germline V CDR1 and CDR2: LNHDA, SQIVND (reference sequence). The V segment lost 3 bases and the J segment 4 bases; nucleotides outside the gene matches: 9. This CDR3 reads CASSIVWDSGYNEQFF. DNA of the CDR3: TGTGCCAGTAGTATCGTATGGGACAGTGGTTACAATGAGCAGTTCTTC.

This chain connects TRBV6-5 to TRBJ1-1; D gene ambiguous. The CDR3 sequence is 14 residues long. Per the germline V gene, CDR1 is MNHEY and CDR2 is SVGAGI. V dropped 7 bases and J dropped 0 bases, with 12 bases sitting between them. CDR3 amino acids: CASTLGRVNTEAFF. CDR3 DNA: TGTGCCAGCACCCTAGGGCGGGTGAACACTGAAGCTTTCTTT.

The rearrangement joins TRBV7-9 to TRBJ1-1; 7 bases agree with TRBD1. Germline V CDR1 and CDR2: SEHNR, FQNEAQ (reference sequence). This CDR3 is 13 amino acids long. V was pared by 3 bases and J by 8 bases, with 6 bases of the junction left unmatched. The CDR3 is CASSFGDRLEAFF. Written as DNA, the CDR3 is TGTGCCAGCAGCTTCGGGGACAGACTGGAAGCTTTCTTT.

This CDR3 reads CASRSDRASGNTIYF. The CDR3 coding sequence is TGCGCCAGCAGAAGCGACAGGGCCTCTGGAAACACCATATATTTT. The rearrangement links TRBV4-1 to TRBJ1-3; 7 bases are shared with TRBD1. J gave up 0 bases and V 6 bases, and 5 bases lay outside the gene matches. The CDR3 consists of 15 residues. CDR1 is MGHRA, CDR2 YSYEKL, per germline.

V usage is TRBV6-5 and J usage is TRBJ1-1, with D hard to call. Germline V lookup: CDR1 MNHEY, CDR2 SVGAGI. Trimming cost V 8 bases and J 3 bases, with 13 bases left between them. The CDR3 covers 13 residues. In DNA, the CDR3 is TGTGCCAGCCCCAAACGGGAGGACACTGAAGCTTTCTTT. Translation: CASPKREDTEAFF.

The CDR3 bases are TGTGCCAGCAGTAGTCCCGGGGGGAACATTCAGTACTTC. Translated, it gives CASSSPGGNIQYF. This rearrangement joins TRBV6-5 to TRBJ2-4; the match to TRBD2 covers 7 bases. Germline values: CDR1 MNHEY, CDR2 SVGAGI. The J segment lost 7 bases and the V segment lost 5 bases, leaving 5 bases of the junction unmatched. This CDR3 is 13 amino acids long.

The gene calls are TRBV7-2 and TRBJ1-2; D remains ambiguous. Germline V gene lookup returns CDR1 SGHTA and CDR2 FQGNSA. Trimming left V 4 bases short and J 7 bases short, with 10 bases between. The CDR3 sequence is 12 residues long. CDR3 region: CASSSWRGGYTF. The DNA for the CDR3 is TGTGCCAGCAGCTCCTGGCGGGGTGGCTACACCTTC.

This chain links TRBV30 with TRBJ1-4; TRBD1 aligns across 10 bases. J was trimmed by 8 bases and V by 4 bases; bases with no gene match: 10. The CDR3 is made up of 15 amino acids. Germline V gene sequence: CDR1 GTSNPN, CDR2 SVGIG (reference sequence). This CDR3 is CAWTPRDRGSEKLFF. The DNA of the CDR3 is TGTGCCTGGACCCCCCGGGACAGGGGTAGCGAAAAACTGTTTTTT.

The CDR3 DNA follows: TGTGCCAGCAGCCCGTATGGACAGGGAGTCAACGAGCAGTACTTC. This sequence encodes CASSPYGQGVNEQYF. The rearrangement joins TRBV3-1 (or the pseudogene TRBV3-2) to TRBJ2-7, with TRBD1 matching over 8 bases. The germline CDR1 and CDR2 sequences are LGHDT and YNNKEL (reference sequence). Trimming cost V 4 bases and J 5 bases; bases outside gene matches: 10. This CDR3 is built from 15 residues.

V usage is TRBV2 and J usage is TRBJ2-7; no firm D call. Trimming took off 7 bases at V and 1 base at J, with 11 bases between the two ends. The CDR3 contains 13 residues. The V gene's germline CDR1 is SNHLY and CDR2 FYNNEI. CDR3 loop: CASTYGKSYEQYF. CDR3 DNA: TGTGCCAGCACTTATGGCAAATCCTACGAGCAGTACTTC.

CDR3 DNA: TGTGCCATCAGCCAGGTGGGACAGGATTACGAGCAGTACTTC. Protein: CAISQVGQDYEQYF. This chain uses TRBV10-3 with TRBJ2-7; 8 bases match TRBD1. The CDR3 totals 14 residues. Trimming cost V 6 bases and J 4 bases; bases outside gene matches: 8. CDR1 and CDR2 (germline): ENHRY, SYGVKD.

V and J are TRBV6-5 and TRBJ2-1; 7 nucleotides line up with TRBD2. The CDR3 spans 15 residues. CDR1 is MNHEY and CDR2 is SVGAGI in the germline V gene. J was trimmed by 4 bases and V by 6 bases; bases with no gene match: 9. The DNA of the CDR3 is TGTGCCAGCAGCCAGGCAGCCGGGGGGTACAATGAGCAGTTCTTC. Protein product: CASSQAAGGYNEQFF.

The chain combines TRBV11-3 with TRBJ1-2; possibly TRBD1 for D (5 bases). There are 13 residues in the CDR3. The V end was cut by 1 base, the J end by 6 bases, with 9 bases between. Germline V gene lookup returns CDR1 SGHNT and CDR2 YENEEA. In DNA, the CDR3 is TGTGCCAGCAGCTTAGGTCGACAGCATGGCTACACCTTC. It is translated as CASSLGRQHGYTF.

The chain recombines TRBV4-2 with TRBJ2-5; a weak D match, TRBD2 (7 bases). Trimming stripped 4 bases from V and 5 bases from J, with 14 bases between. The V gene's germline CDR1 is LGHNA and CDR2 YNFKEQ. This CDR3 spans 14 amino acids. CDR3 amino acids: CASSRTGGPETQYF. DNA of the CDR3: TGTGCCAGCAGCCGAACCGGGGGGCCCGAGACCCAGTACTTC.

The CDR3 sequence: CASREDRSSYNEQFF. CDR3 bases: TGTGCCAGCAGAGAGGACAGATCGTCCTACAATGAGCAGTTCTTC. The chain employs TRBV2 and TRBJ2-1, with D possibly matching TRBD1 (6 bases). The CDR3 is 15 amino acids. CDR1 and CDR2 (germline): SNHLY, FYNNEI. The ends were cut back, 6 bases at V and 1 base at J, with 13 bases in the middle.

CDR3 bases: TGTGCCAGCAGCTCGGGACAGGGGATAGCTGAAGCTTTCTTT. This sequence encodes CASSSGQGIAEAFF. This chain links TRBV11-1 with TRBJ1-1; 10 bases align to TRBD1. Germline lookup yields CDR1 SGHAT and CDR2 FQDESV (reference sequence). V shed 4 bases and J 6 bases; nucleotides not matched to a gene: 5. The CDR3 loop spans 14 amino acids.

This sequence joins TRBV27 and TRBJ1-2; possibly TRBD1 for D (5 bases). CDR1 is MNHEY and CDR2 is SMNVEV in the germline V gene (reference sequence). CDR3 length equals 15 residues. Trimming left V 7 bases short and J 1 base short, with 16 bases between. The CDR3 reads CASKSLTGFNYGYTF. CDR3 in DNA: TGTGCCAGCAAATCGTTAACAGGTTTTAACTATGGCTACACCTTC.